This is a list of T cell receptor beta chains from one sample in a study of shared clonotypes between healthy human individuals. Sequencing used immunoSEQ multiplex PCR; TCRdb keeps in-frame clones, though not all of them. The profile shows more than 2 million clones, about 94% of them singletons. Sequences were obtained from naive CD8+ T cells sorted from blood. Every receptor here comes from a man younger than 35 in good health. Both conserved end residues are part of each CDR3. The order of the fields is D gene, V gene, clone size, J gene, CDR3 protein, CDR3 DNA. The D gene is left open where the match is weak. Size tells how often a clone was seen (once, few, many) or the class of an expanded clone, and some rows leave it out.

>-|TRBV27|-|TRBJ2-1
CASGQVGSYEQFF
TGTGCCAGCGGGCAAGTTGGTTCCTATGAGCAGTTCTTC
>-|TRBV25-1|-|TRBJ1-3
CASSELGIGNTIYF
TGTGCCAGCAGTGAATTGGGAATCGGAAACACCATATATTTT
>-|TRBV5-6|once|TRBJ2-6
CASSLGTQLFSGANVLTF
TGTGCCAGCAGCTTGGGAACGCAGCTTTTTTCTGGGGCCAACGTCCTGACTTTC
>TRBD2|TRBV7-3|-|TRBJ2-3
CASSPGTSGADTQYF
TGTGCCAGCAGCCCTGGGACTAGCGGGGCAGATACGCAGTATTTT
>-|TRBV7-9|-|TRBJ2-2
CASSLVDRESNTGELFF
TGTGCCAGCAGCTTAGTGGACAGAGAGTCGAACACCGGGGAGCTGTTTTTT
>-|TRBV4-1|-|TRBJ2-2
CASSQVPGNTGELFF
TGCGCCAGCAGCCAAGTTCCGGGGAACACCGGGGAGCTGTTTTTT
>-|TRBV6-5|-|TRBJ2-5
CASSYGLKETQYF
TGTGCCAGCAGTTACGGCCTGAAAGAGACCCAGTACTTC
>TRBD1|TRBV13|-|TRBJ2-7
CASSPAGTGSRSSYEQYF
TGTGCCAGCAGCCCGGCCGGGACAGGGTCTCGAAGCTCCTACGAGCAGTACTTC
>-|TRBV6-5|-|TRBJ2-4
CASSETPYF
TGTGCCAGCAGTGAGACTCCATACTTC
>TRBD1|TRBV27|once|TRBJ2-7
CASQEGQGYEQYF
TGTGCCAGCCAAGAGGGACAGGGGTACGAGCAGTACTTC
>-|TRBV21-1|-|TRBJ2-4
CASSKALASLVAKNIQYF
TGTGCCAGCAGCAAAGCCCTTGCATCTCTAGTAGCCAAAAACATTCAGTACTTC
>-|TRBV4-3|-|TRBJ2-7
CASSQDPTGTSYEQYF
TGCGCCAGCAGCCAAGATCCGACAGGTACTTCTTACGAGCAGTACTTC
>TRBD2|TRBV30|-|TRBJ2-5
CAWSGLGLAGTKTQYF
TGTGCCTGGAGTGGTTTAGGACTAGCGGGAACAAAGACCCAGTACTTC
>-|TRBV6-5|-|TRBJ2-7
CASSPRQGRNYEQYF
TGTGCCAGCAGTCCACGGCAGGGCCGAAACTACGAGCAGTACTTC
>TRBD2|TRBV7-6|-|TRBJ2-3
CASSRGTSGGARTDTQYF
TGTGCCAGCAGCCGAGGGACTAGCGGGGGGGCTCGCACAGATACGCAGTATTTT
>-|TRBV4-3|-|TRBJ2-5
CASSRLLDQDQETQYF
TGCGCCAGCAGCCGCCTTCTGGACCAGGATCAAGAGACCCAGTACTTC
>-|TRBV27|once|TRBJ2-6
CASSPSDMGGANVLTF
TGTGCCAGCAGCCCGAGCGATATGGGAGGGGCCAACGTCCTGACTTTC
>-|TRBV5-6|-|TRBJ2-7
CASRDAYEQYF
TGTGCCAGCCGGGACGCCTACGAGCAGTACTTC
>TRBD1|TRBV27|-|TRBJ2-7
CASSETGLHEQYF
TGTGCCAGCAGTGAGACAGGGCTCCACGAGCAGTACTTC
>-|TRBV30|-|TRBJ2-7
CAWNRQGTEQYF
TGTGCCTGGAACCGCCAGGGTACCGAGCAGTACTTC
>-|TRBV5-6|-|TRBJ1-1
CASSGLEGRAFF
TGTGCCAGCAGCGGCCTTGAGGGCCGGGCTTTCTTT
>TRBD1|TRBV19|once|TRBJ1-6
CASSIGQGNSPLHF
TGTGCCAGTAGTATTGGACAGGGGAATTCACCCCTCCACTTT
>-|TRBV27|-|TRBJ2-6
CATPPTHQQSGANVLTF
TGTGCCACCCCTCCCACACATCAGCAATCTGGGGCCAACGTCCTGACTTTC
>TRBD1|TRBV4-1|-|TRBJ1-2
CASSQTQGTGASYGYTF
TGCGCCAGCAGCCAAACACAGGGGACAGGGGCGAGCTATGGCTACACCTTC
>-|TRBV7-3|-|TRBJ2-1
CASSPIRDSYNEQFF
TGTGCCAGCAGCCCGATTCGGGACTCCTACAATGAGCAGTTCTTC
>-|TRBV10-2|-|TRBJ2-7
CASSEAGQPLDEQYF
TGCGCCAGCAGTGAGGCGGGACAGCCCTTGGACGAGCAGTACTTC
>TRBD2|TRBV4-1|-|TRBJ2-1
CASAWTSVYNEQFF
TGCGCCAGCGCTTGGACTAGCGTCTACAATGAGCAGTTCTTC
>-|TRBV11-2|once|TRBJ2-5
CASSLPWGGETQYF
TGTGCCAGCAGCTTACCCTGGGGTGGAGAGACCCAGTACTTC
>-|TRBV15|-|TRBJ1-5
CATSRDGMGSTPQHF
TGTGCCACCAGCAGAGATGGGATGGGGAGTACGCCCCAGCATTTT
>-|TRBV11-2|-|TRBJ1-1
CASSLDPGRLNTEAFF
TGTGCCAGCAGCCTAGACCCTGGACGGCTGAACACTGAAGCTTTCTTT
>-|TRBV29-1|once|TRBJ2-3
CSARLDTQYF
TGCAGCGCCAGGCTGGATACGCAGTATTTT
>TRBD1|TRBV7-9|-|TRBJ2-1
CASSGQGVVGNEQFF
TGTGCCAGCAGCGGACAGGGGGTGGTGGGCAATGAGCAGTTCTTC
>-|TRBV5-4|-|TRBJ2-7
CASSFGPIEDEQYF
TGTGCCAGCAGCTTCGGCCCAATCGAGGACGAGCAGTACTTC
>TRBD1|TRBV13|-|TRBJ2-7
CASSPRGTGSPYEQYF
TGTGCCAGCAGCCCCCGGGGGACAGGGTCCCCCTACGAGCAGTACTTC
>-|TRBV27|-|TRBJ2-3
CASTPWPGPLSDTQYF
TGTGCCAGCACGCCGTGGCCGGGACCCCTCTCAGATACGCAGTATTTT
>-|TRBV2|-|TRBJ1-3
CASRDTSSGNTIYF
TGTGCCAGCAGGGATACAAGCTCTGGAAACACCATATATTTT
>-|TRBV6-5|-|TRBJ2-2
CASGPQPNTGELFF
TGTGCCAGCGGCCCCCAGCCGAACACCGGGGAGCTGTTTTTT
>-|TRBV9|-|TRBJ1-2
CASTPGGNNGYTF
TGTGCCAGCACCCCTGGAGGGAACAATGGCTACACCTTC
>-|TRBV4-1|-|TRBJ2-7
CASSQDRGYEQYF
TGCGCCAGCAGCCAAGATCGGGGGTACGAGCAGTACTTC
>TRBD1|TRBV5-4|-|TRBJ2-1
CASSFSGGEEQFF
TGTGCCAGCAGCTTCTCAGGGGGTGAGGAGCAGTTCTTC
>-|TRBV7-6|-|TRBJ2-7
CASSERGFSYEQYF
TGTGCCAGCAGCGAAAGGGGGTTTTCCTACGAGCAGTACTTC
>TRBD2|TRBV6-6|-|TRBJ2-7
CASSHDSGRAFYEQYF
TGTGCCAGCAGTCACGATAGCGGGAGGGCCTTCTACGAGCAGTACTTC
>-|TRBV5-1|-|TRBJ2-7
CASSLGGKVDYEQYF
TGCGCCAGCAGCTTGGGAGGCAAGGTCGACTACGAGCAGTACTTC
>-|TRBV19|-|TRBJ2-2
CASTSTGELFF
TGTGCCAGTACATCCACCGGGGAGCTGTTTTTT
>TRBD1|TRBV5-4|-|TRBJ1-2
CASSMGQNNYGYTF
TGTGCCAGCAGCATGGGACAGAACAACTATGGCTACACCTTC
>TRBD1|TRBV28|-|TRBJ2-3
CASSSRQGPGITDTQYF
TGTGCCAGCAGTTCCCGACAGGGCCCAGGGATAACAGATACGCAGTATTTT
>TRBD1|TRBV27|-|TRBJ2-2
CASNLTAGDRGNTGELFF
TGTGCCAGCAACCTAACCGCCGGGGACAGGGGCAATACCGGGGAGCTGTTTTTT
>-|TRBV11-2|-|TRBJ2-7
CASSFAPDSDTYEQYF
TGTGCCAGCAGTTTTGCACCGGACAGCGATACCTACGAGCAGTACTTC